The entry below gives a single T cell receptor (beta chain) sequence along with its context. The data were obtained in a study of cytomegalovirus exposure and HLA in healthy donors. Method: immunoSEQ multiplex PCR; TCRdb's copy keeps in-frame clones and lacks some. The table has some 140,000 clones, about nine tenths seen once. The germline V gene encodes CDR1 SNHLY and CDR2 FYNNEI. CDR3 size: 14 residues. Deletions cut 6 bases from V and 4 bases from J, with 15 bases between. This sequence originates from a man younger than 35 in good health and CMV-seronegative. The source material was PBMCs. The chain has TRBV2 and TRBJ1-1; a weak D match, TRBD1 (6 bases). DNA for the CDR3: TGTGCCAGCAGCCTACAGGGTGGGCGCACTGAAGCTTTCTTT. It translates to CASSLQGGRTEAFF.